This TCR beta chain was identified during a study of shared clonotypes between healthy human individuals. Germline CDR1 and CDR2: MNHNS and SASEGT. This CDR3 is built from 11 residues. Trimming shortened V by 3 bases and J by 10 bases, and 7 bases separated the two germline ends. TCRdb's copy holds only in-frame clones and misses some; the assay was immunoSEQ multiplex PCR. The data contain about 2.4 million clones, around nine tenths of them singletons. This clonotype originated in a man aged 18 to 30 in good health. Input material: naive CD4+ T cells sorted from blood. Subset defined: CD45RA+ positively selected. The gene calls are TRBV6-1 and TRBJ1-5; D not certain. In DNA form, the CDR3 reads TGTGCCAGCAGTGACCCAGTTCCCCAGCATTTT. Encoded protein: CASSDPVPQHF.